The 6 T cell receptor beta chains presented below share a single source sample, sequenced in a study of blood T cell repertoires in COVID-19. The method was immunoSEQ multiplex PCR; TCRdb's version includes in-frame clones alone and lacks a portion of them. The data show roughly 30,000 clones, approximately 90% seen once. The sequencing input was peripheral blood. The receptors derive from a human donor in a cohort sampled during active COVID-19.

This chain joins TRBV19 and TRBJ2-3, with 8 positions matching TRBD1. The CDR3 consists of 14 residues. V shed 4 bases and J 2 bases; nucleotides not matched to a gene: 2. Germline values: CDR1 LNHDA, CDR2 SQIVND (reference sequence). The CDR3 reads CASSTTGVTDTQYF. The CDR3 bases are TGTGCCAGTAGTACGACAGGGGTCACAGATACGCAGTATTTT.

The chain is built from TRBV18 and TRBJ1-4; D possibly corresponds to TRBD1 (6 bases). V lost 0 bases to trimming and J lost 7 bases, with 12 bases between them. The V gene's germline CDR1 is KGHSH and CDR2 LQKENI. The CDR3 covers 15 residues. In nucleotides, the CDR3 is TGTGCCAGCTCACCACCGGGAGGGGGAAGTGAAAAACTGTTTTTT. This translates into CASSPPGGGSEKLFF. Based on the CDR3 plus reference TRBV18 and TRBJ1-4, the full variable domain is NAGVMQNPRHLVRRRGQEARLRCSPMKGHSHVYWYRQLPEEGLKFMVYLQKENIIDESGMPKERFSAEFPKEGPSILRIQQVVRGDSAAYFCASSPPGGGSEKLFFGSGTQLSVL.

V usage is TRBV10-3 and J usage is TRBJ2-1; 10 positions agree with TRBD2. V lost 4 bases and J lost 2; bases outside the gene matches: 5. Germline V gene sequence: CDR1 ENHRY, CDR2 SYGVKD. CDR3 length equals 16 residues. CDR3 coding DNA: TGTGCCATCAGTGGGACTAGCGGCATTGCCTACAATGAGCAGTTCTTC. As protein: CAISGTSGIAYNEQFF.

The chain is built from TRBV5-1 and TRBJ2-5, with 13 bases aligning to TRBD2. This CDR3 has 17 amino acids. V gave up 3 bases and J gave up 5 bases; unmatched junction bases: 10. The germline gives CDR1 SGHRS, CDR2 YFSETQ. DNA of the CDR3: TGCGCCAGCAGCTCCGGACTAGCGGGGGTGTCGGCGGAGACCCAGTACTTC. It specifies CASSSGLAGVSAETQYF.

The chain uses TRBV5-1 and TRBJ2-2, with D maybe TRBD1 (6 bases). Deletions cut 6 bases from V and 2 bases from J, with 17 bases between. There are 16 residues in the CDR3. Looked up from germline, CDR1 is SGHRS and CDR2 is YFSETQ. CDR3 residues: CASTPGGGLNTGELFF. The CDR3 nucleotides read TGCGCCAGCACTCCTGGTGGGGGCCTCAACACCGGGGAGCTGTTTTTT.

The CDR3 coding sequence is TGTGCCAGCTCACCCCAGGGGAACACTGAAGCTTTCTTT. Amino acids: CASSPQGNTEAFF. The gene calls are TRBV18 and TRBJ1-1; possible D gene TRBD1, 5 bases. This CDR3 is built from 13 residues. Germline CDR1 is KGHSH and CDR2 is LQKENI. The V and J ends lost 3 bases and 1 base respectively, with 6 bases between them.